The rows below give T cell receptor beta chains drawn from one sample of a study of shared clonotypes between healthy human individuals. TCRdb's table, derived via immunoSEQ multiplex PCR, lists solely in-frame clones and lacks some. The sample includes hundreds of thousands of clones, 85% to 95% of them seen just once. Input material: naive CD8+ T cells sorted from blood. These receptors all come from a woman in her twenties or thirties in good health. CDR3s include the opening cysteine and the closing phenylalanine or tryptophan. Fields, in order: J gene, V gene, clone size, D gene, CDR3 protein, CDR3 DNA. The D gene is left open where the match is weak. The size field is filled for only some rows; it gives once, few, many or a size class.

TRBJ2-7 | TRBV19 | - | - | CASHDSSYEQYF | TGTGCCAGCCACGACTCTTCCTACGAGCAGTACTTC
TRBJ2-2 | TRBV7-9 | - | TRBD2 | CASSSPTSGFTGELFF | TGTGCCAGCAGCTCCCCGACTAGCGGGTTCACCGGGGAGCTGTTTTTT
TRBJ2-7 | TRBV5-6 | once | TRBD1 | CASSWGQGSYEQYF | TGTGCCAGCAGCTGGGGACAGGGGTCCTACGAGCAGTACTTC
TRBJ1-5 | TRBV11-2 | - | - | CASSHYSNQPQHF | TGTGCCAGCAGCCATTATAGCAATCAGCCCCAGCATTTT
TRBJ1-5 | TRBV27 | - | - | CASSLGSGYSNQPQHF | TGTGCCAGCAGTTTAGGTAGTGGGTATAGCAATCAGCCCCAGCATTTT
TRBJ2-1 | TRBV4-1 | - | - | CASSHLSPGLRDNEQFF | TGCGCCAGCAGCCACCTTTCTCCGGGCTTACGGGACAATGAGCAGTTCTTC
TRBJ2-2 | TRBV6-5 | - | TRBD2 | CASSLAGVRPGELFF | TGTGCCAGCAGCTTAGCGGGAGTGCGTCCCGGGGAGCTGTTTTTT
TRBJ1-1 | TRBV6-5 | - | - | CASSYSFLAEAFF | TGTGCCAGCAGTTACTCGTTTCTGGCTGAAGCTTTCTTT
TRBJ2-7 | TRBV30 | - | - | CAWSEGTYEQYF | TGTGCCTGGTCGGAAGGCACCTACGAGCAGTACTTC
TRBJ2-1 | TRBV27 | once | - | CASSEWASQSYNEQFF | TGTGCCAGCAGCGAGTGGGCTTCCCAGTCCTACAATGAGCAGTTCTTC
TRBJ2-3 | TRBV11-2 | - | TRBD2 | CASSLTLAGDTDTQYF | TGTGCCAGCAGCTTAACTCTAGCGGGAGACACAGATACGCAGTATTTT
TRBJ2-7 | TRBV4-1 | once | TRBD2 | CASSQLAGTYEQYF | TGCGCCAGCAGCCAACTAGCGGGAACCTACGAGCAGTACTTC
TRBJ2-4 | TRBV9 | - | - | CASSETRSADIQYF | TGTGCCAGCAGCGAAACTAGGTCGGCGGACATTCAGTACTTC
TRBJ2-7 | TRBV13 | - | TRBD2 | CASSAGLADFYEQYF | TGTGCCAGCAGCGCGGGACTAGCGGATTTCTACGAGCAGTACTTC
TRBJ2-5 | TRBV7-9 | - | TRBD2 | CASSFSPGLAGQETQYF | TGTGCCAGCAGCTTCTCTCCGGGACTAGCGGGGCAAGAGACCCAGTACTTC
TRBJ1-1 | TRBV19 | - | - | CASSIFGGNTEAFF | TGTGCCAGTAGTATTTTTGGGGGGAACACTGAAGCTTTCTTT
TRBJ2-7 | TRBV12-1 | - | - | CASSSFVLANYEQYF | TGTGCCAGCAGCTCCTTTGTACTAGCGAACTACGAGCAGTACTTC
TRBJ2-7 | TRBV7-2 | - | - | CASSPRTVSYEQYF | TGTGCCAGCAGCCCGCGAACAGTGTCCTACGAGCAGTACTTC
TRBJ1-1 | TRBV27 | - | - | CASSPGAWDALNTEAFF | TGTGCCAGCAGTCCAGGAGCCTGGGACGCTCTGAACACTGAAGCTTTCTTT
TRBJ2-4 | TRBV10-2 | - | - | CASSAQGSFSFQYF | TGCGCCAGCAGTGCCCAGGGATCCTTTTCCTTTCAGTACTTC
TRBJ2-7 | TRBV19 | - | - | CASGAGGAYEQYF | TGTGCCAGTGGGGCTGGCGGAGCCTACGAGCAGTACTTC
TRBJ2-3 | TRBV11-2 | - | - | CASSSDYTQYF | TGTGCCAGCAGTTCCGACTATACGCAGTATTTT
TRBJ2-7 | TRBV14 | - | TRBD1 | CASSQDAGQGYEQYF | TGTGCCAGCAGCCAAGACGCGGGACAGGGCTACGAGCAGTACTTC
TRBJ2-3 | TRBV5-4 | - | - | CASSLGGAQYF | TGTGCCAGCAGCTTGGGGGGAGCGCAGTATTTT
TRBJ2-5 | TRBV4-1 | - | TRBD2 | CASSQDQAGVETQYF | TGCGCCAGCAGCCAAGACCAAGCGGGAGTAGAGACCCAGTACTTC
TRBJ2-7 | TRBV29-1 | - | - | CSVEGLYEQYF | TGCAGCGTTGAGGGCCTTTACGAGCAGTACTTC
TRBJ2-1 | TRBV19 | - | - | CASSITSGDSYNEQFF | TGTGCCAGTAGTATAACGTCAGGGGACTCCTACAATGAGCAGTTCTTC
TRBJ2-2 | TRBV27 | - | - | CASSPSPYTGELFF | TGTGCCAGCAGTCCCTCCCCCTACACCGGGGAGCTGTTTTTT
TRBJ2-1 | TRBV14 | - | - | CASSQVLYNEQFF | TGTGCCAGCAGCCAAGTACTCTACAATGAGCAGTTCTTC
TRBJ1-2 | TRBV6-1 | - | - | CASSEWSGEGNYGYTF | TGTGCCAGCAGTGAATGGTCTGGCGAGGGGAACTATGGCTACACCTTC
TRBJ2-7 | TRBV7-2 | - | TRBD2 | CASSLVRLASTYEQYF | TGTGCCAGCAGCTTAGTTCGACTAGCTTCGACCTACGAGCAGTACTTC
TRBJ1-5 | TRBV7-8 | once | TRBD1 | CASSLMQGVGQPQHF | TGTGCCAGCAGCTTAATGCAGGGGGTTGGTCAGCCCCAGCATTTT
TRBJ1-1 | TRBV9 | once | - | CASSPDGRNTEAFF | TGTGCCAGCAGCCCCGACGGGAGGAACACTGAAGCTTTCTTT